The clone carrying this T cell receptor (beta chain) has just one count. As handled by the study authors: Reference gene primer amplification in the assay estimated nucleated cell counts. Produced via immunoSEQ multiplex PCR; TCRdb's table is partial and in-frame only. The V and J calls and clone size were taken over from that table, and D and trimming were inferred from the DNA. The table has 450,000 or so clones, 85% to 90% seen once; the top ten hold 0.75% to 0.85%. The V end lost 1 base, the J end lost 4 bases, and 12 bases lay between the germline ends. The germline V gene encodes CDR1 SGHDT and CDR2 YYEEEE. The CDR3 is made up of 15 amino acids. This record belongs to a study of blood T cell repertoires in COVID-19. Study context: Donors in the United States, Italy and Spain gave samples during acute or convalescent COVID-19. PBMCs, B-cell-depleted T cells, or T cells were the source of the cDNA or gDNA that made up the material.

The TCR was taken from a young man with COVID-19, enrolled during active disease. This chain uses TRBV5-6 with TRBJ1-3; D unresolved. Sequenced input: peripheral blood. DNA of the CDR3: TGTGCCAGCAGCTTGTCACTGGGCGCCGGAAACACCATATATTTT. It yields the protein CASSLSLGAGNTIYF.